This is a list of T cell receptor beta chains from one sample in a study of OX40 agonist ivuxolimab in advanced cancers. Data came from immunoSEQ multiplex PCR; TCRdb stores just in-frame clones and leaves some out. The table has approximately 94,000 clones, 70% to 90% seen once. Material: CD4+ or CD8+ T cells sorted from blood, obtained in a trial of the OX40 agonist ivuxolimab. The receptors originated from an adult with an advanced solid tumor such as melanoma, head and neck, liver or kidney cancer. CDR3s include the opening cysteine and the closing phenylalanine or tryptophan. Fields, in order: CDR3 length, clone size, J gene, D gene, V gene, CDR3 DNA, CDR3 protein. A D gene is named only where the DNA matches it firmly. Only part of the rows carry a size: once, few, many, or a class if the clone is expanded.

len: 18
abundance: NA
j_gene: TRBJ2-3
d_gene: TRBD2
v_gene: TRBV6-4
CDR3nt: TGTGCCAGCAGTGACTATGAGGTCAGCGGGAGAGGCACAGATACGCAGTATTTT
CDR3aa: CASSDYEVSGRGTDTQYF

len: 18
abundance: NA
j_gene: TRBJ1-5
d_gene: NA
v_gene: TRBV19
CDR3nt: TGTGCCAGTAGCTCAAATCGTATATCCCGACAGATGAATCAGCCCCAGCATTTT
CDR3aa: CASSSNRISRQMNQPQHF

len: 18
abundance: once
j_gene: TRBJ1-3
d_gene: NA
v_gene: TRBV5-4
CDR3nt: TGTGCCAGCAGCTTGAAGGCAGGCCCCAATCTTTCTGGAAACTCCATATATTTT
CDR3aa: CASSLKAGPNLSGNSIYF

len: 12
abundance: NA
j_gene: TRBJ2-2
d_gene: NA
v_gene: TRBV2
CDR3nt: TGTGCCAGCAGTGAGACTAGGGGGGAGCTGTTTTTT
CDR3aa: CASSETRGELFF

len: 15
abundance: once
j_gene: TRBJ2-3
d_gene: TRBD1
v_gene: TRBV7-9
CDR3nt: TGTGCCAGCAGCTTATTGGACAGGGACACAGATACGCAGTATTTT
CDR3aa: CASSLLDRDTDTQYF

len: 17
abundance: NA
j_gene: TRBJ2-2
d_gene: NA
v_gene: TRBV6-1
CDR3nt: TGTGCCAGCAGTGAAGCCTCAAATATCAGGTTTACCGGGGAGCTGTTTTTT
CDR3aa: CASSEASNIRFTGELFF

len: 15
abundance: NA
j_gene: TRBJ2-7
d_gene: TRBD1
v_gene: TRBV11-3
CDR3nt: TGTGCCAGCAGCATCCGGACAGGGCTAGCCTACGAGCAGTACTTC
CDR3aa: CASSIRTGLAYEQYF

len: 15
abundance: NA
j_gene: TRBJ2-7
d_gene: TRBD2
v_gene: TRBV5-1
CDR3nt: TGCGCCAGCAGCTTGGTGTCTAGCGGGGACTACGAGCAGTACTTC
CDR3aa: CASSLVSSGDYEQYF

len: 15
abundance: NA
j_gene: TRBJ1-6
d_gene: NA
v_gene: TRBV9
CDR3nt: TGTGCCAGCAGCGTAGGTTTTAATGCCGACCGGCCCCTCCACTTT
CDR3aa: CASSVGFNADRPLHF

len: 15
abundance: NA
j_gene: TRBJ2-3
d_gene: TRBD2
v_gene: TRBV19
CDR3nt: TGTGCCAGTAGTCCACTAGCGGGGGCGGGAGATACGCAGTATTTT
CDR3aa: CASSPLAGAGDTQYF

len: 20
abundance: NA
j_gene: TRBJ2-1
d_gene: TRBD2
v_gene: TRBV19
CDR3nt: TGTGCCAGTAGTATTTTTCGGGTGCGGGAGAGCGGGATGCTCTACAATGAGCAGTTCTTC
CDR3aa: CASSIFRVRESGMLYNEQFF

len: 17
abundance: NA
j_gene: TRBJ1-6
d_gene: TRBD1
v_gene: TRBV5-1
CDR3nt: TGCGCCAGCAGCTACCCCTCGGGACAGGAGCATAATTCACCCCTCCACTTT
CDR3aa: CASSYPSGQEHNSPLHF

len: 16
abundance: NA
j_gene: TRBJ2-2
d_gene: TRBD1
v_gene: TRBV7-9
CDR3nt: TGTGCCAGCAGCTTCGGGACAGGGGTCTTCACCGGGGAGCTGTTTTTT
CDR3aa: CASSFGTGVFTGELFF

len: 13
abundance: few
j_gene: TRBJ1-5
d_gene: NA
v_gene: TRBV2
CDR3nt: TGTGCCAGCAGTGGACAGGGCAATCAGCCCCAGCATTTT
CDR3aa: CASSGQGNQPQHF

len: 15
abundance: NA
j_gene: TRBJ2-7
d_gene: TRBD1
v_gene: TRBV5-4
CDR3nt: TGTGCCAGCAGCTTGGCTGGCAGGGGGCTCTACGAGCAGTACTTC
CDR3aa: CASSLAGRGLYEQYF

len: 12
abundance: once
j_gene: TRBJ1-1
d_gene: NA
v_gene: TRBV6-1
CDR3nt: TGTGCCAGCAGTCTAGGGGCAGAAAGCGCTTTCTTT
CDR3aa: CASSLGAESAFF

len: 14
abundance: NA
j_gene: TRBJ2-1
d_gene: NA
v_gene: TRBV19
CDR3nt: TGTGCCAGTAAGGGGGTTTCGGACTACAATGAGCAGTTCTTC
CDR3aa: CASKGVSDYNEQFF

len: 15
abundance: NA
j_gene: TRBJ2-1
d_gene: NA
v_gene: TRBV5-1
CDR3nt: TGCGCCAGCAGAGAAAGGTGGACAGCTTTTGATGAGCAGTTCTTC
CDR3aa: CASRERWTAFDEQFF

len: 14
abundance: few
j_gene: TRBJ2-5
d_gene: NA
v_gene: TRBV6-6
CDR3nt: TGTGCCAGCAGGAAACAGGGATCGGGAGAGACCCAGTACTTC
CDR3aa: CASRKQGSGETQYF

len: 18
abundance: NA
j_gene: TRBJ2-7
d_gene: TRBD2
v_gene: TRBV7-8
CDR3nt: TGTGCCAGCAGCTTAGTACTAGCGGGAGGGAGGGTCTCCTACGAGCAGTACTTC
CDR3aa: CASSLVLAGGRVSYEQYF

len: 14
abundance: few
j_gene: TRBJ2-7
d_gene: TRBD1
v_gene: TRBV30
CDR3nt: TGTGCCTCCACCCGGCAGGGGGTCTCCTACGAGCAGTACTTC
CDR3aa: CASTRQGVSYEQYF

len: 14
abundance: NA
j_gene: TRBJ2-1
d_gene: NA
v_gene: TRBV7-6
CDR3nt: TGTGCCAGCAGCCCACTAGTAAACTACAATGAGCAGTTCTTC
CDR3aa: CASSPLVNYNEQFF

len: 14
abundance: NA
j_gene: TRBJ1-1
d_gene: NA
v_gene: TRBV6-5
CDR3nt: TGTGCCAGCAGTTATCGGGGGGCAGTCACTGAAGCTTTCTTT
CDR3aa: CASSYRGAVTEAFF

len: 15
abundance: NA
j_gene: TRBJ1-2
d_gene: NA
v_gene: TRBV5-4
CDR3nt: TGTGCCAGCAGCGAGTTCGGCAGTACTAACTATGGCTACACCTTC
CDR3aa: CASSEFGSTNYGYTF

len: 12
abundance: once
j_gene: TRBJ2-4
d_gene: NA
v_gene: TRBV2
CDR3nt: TGTGCCAGCAACAGCGGCCGGGACATTCAGTACTTC
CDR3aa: CASNSGRDIQYF

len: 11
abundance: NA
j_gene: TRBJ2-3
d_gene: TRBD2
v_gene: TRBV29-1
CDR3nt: TGCAGCAAAAGGACTAGCGGGATTCAGTATTTT
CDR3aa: CSKRTSGIQYF

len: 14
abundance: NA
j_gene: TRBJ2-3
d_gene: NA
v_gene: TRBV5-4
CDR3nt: TGTGCCAGCAGCCGGATGAGGGCGGGAGATACGCAGTATTTT
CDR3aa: CASSRMRAGDTQYF

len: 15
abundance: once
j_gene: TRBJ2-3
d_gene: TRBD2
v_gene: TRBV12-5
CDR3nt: TGTGCTAGTGGTTTGACTAGCGATGGCACAGATACGCAGTATTTT
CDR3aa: CASGLTSDGTDTQYF

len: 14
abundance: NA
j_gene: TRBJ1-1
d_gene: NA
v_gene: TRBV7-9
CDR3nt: TGTGCCAGCAGCTTAGCGGGGAAGGACACTGAAGCTTTCTTT
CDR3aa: CASSLAGKDTEAFF

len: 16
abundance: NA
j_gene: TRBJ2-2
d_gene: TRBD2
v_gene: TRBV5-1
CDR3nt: TGCGCCAGCAGCTTCCCAACTAGCGGAAACACCGGGGAGCTGTTTTTT
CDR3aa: CASSFPTSGNTGELFF

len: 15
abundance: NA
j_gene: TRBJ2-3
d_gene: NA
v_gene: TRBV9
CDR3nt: TGTGCCAGTAAGGAGGGAGGGGGAAGCACAGATACGCAGTATTTT
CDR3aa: CASKEGGGSTDTQYF

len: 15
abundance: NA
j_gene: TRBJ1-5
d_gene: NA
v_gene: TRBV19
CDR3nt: TGTGCCAGTAGTAGTGGTCAGGGTAAGGATCAGCCCCAGCATTTT
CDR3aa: CASSSGQGKDQPQHF

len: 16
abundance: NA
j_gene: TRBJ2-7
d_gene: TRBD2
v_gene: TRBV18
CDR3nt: TGTGCCAGCTCACCACCTGGACTAGCGGGTTCGGCTGAGCAGTACTTC
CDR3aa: CASSPPGLAGSAEQYF

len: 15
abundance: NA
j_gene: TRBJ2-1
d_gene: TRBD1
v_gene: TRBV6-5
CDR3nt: TGTGCCAGCAGTACCACAGGGGGCGCTTACAATGAGCAGTTCTTC
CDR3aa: CASSTTGGAYNEQFF

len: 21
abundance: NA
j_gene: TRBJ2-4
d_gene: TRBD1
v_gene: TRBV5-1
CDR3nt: TGCGCCAGCAGCTTAGCTTCGGGACAGATCTTTACCCATTTAGCCAAAAACATTCAGTACTTC
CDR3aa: CASSLASGQIFTHLAKNIQYF

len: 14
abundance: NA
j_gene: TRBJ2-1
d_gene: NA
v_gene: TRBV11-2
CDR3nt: TGTGCCAGCAGCGCGGGCAGAGTCAACAATGAGCAGTTCTTC
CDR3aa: CASSAGRVNNEQFF

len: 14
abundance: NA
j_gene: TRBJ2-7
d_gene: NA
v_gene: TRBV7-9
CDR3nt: TGTGCCAGCAGCTTAGACTTGGGCTCCTACGAGCAGTACTTC
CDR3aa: CASSLDLGSYEQYF

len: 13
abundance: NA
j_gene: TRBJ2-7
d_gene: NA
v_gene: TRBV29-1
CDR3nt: TGCAGCGTTGGGCAGGTGACTAGCTACGAGCAGTACTTC
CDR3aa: CSVGQVTSYEQYF

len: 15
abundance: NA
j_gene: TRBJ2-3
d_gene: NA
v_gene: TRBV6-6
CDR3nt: TGTGCCAGCAGTTACGCCGGGGTGACCACAGATACGCAGTATTTT
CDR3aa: CASSYAGVTTDTQYF

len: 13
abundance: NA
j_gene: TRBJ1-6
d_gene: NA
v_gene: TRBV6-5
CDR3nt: TGTGCCAGCAGTTACTCGCTAACATCACCCCTCCACTTT
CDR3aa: CASSYSLTSPLHF

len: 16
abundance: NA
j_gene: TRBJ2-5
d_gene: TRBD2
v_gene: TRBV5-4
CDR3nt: TGTGCCAGCAGCGCGACTAGCGGGATCTTTGGAGAGACCCAGTACTTC
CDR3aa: CASSATSGIFGETQYF

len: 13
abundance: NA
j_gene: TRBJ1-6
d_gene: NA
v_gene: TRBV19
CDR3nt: TGTGCCAGTAGAGGGACGCTCAATTCACCCCTCCACTTT
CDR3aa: CASRGTLNSPLHF

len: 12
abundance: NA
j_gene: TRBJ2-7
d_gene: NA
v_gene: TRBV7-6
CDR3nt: TGTGCACGACGAGGGGGTGTCCACGAGCAGTACTTC
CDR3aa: CARRGGVHEQYF

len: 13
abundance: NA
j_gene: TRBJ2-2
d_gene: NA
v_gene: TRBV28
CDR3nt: TGTGCCAGCACCTGGGTGGGGGCCGGGGAGCTGTTTTTT
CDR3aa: CASTWVGAGELFF

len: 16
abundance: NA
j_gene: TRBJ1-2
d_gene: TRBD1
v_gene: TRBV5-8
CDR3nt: TGTGCCAGCAGCCGTTGGCCGACAGGGATTGGCCATGGCTACACCTTC
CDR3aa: CASSRWPTGIGHGYTF

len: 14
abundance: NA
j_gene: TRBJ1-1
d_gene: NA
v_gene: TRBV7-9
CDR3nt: TGTGCCAGCAGCTTAAGTAGAGGGTACACTGAAGCTTTCTTT
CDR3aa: CASSLSRGYTEAFF

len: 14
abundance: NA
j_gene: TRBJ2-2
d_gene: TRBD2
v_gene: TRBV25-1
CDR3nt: TGTGCCAGCAGGGGACTAACTAACACCGGGGAGCTGTTTTTT
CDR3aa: CASRGLTNTGELFF

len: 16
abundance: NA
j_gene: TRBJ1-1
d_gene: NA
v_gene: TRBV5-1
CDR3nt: TGCGCCAGCAGTTTTCTCCCCCAGGCCGCGAACACTGAAGCTTTCTTT
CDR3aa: CASSFLPQAANTEAFF

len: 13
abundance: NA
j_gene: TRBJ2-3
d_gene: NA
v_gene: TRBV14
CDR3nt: TGTGCCAGCAGCCAAGATCTCGGGGGTGAGCAGTATTTT
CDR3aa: CASSQDLGGEQYF

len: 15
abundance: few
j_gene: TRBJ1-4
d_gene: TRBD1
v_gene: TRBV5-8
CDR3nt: TGTGCCAGCAGCCCGACAGGGGACTTTTACGAAAAACTGTTTTTT
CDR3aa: CASSPTGDFYEKLFF

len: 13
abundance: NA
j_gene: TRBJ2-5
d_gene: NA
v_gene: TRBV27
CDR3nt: TGTGCCAGCGCACGGGTATCCCAAGAGACCCAGTACTTC
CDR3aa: CASARVSQETQYF

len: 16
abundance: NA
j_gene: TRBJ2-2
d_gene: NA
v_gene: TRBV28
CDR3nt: TGTGCCAGCAGTTTGGGCCAGGGCTTTTACACCGGGGAGCTGTTTTTT
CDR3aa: CASSLGQGFYTGELFF

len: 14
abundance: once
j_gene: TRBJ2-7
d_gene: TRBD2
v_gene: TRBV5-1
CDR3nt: TGCGCCAGCAGCCTAGCGGGAGGGCCGAGTGAGCAGTACTTC
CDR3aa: CASSLAGGPSEQYF

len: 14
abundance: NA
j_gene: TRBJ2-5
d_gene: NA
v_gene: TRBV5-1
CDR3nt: TGCGCCAGCAGCCGTGGAGCGTACCAAGAGACCCAGTACTTC
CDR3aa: CASSRGAYQETQYF

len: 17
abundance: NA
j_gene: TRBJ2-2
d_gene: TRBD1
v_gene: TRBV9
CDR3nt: TGTGCCAGCAGCGCTCGACCGGGACAGCTGAACACCGGGGAGCTGTTTTTT
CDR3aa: CASSARPGQLNTGELFF

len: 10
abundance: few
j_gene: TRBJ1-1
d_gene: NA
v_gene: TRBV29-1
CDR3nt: TGCAGCGGGGCGAACACTGAAGCTTTCTTT
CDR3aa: CSGANTEAFF